Reported below is one T cell receptor (beta chain). Its specificity is not known. The table came from immunoSEQ multiplex PCR; TCRdb's copy has only in-frame clones and leaves some out. The table records around 110,000 clones, around 89% of them present only once. This record comes from a study of PD-L1 blockade in urothelial cancer. Notes on the study in general: In blood sampled pretreatment, TCR clonality below the median predicted better survival.

Time point in this sample: peripheral blood 6 weeks after treatment start. The CDR3 length is 14 residues. The germline V gene encodes CDR1 SGHAT and CDR2 FQNNGV. V lost 0 bases, J lost 4 bases, and 7 bases lay in between. The chain combines TRBV11-2 with TRBJ2-1; D is possibly TRBD1 (6 bases). The sample here was PBMCs, taken around atezolizumab (anti-PD-L1) treatment. This sequence originates from a man between 60 and 75 years old with urothelial cancer. The CDR3 DNA is TGTGCCAGCAGCTTAGATGGACAGTACAATGAGCAGTTCTTC. Protein sequence: CASSLDGQYNEQFF.